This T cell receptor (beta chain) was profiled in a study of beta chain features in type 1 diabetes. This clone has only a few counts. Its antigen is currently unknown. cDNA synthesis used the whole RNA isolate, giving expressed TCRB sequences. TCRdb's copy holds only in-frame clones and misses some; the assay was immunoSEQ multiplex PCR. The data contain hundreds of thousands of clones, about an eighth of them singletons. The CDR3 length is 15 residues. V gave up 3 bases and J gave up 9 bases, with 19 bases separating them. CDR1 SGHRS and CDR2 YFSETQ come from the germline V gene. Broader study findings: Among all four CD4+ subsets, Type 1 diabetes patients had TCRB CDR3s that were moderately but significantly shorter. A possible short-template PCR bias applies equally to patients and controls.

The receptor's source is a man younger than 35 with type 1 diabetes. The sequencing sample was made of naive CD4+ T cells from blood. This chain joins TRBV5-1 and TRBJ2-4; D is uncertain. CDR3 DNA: TGCGCCAGCAGCTCGGAGACCCACGCAGGTAGCATTCAGTACTTC. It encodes CASSSETHAGSIQYF.